This T cell receptor (beta chain) originates from a study of OX40 agonist ivuxolimab in advanced cancers. Overall study context: A male proportion of 82.7% was recorded, with mean age around 62 years and range about 23 to 80. A partial response was reached by three patients: one with hepatocellular carcinoma and two with cutaneous melanoma.

Study-wide results and caveats: CD4+ and CD8+ blood T cells expanded clonally by week 6 at 0.1 to 3.0 mg/kg.

As for this clone: Its antigen is not known.

TCRdb keeps only in-frame clones here, not all; method: immunoSEQ multiplex PCR. The table lists fewer than 130,000 clones, over 85% of them singletons. The V gene's germline CDR1 is SGDLS and CDR2 YYNGEE. The CDR3 has 16 amino acids. Trimming cost V 4 bases and J 4 bases; bases outside gene matches: 8. The clonotype originates from an adult with an advanced solid tumor such as melanoma, head and neck, liver or kidney cancer. Sample: CD4+ or CD8+ T cells sorted from blood, taken in a trial of the OX40 agonist ivuxolimab. The chain is built from TRBV9 and TRBJ1-4; 9 nucleotides line up with TRBD1. CDR3 sequence: CASSFSTGGDNEKLFF. DNA of the CDR3: TGTGCCAGCAGCTTCTCAACAGGGGGCGATAATGAAAAACTGTTTTTT.